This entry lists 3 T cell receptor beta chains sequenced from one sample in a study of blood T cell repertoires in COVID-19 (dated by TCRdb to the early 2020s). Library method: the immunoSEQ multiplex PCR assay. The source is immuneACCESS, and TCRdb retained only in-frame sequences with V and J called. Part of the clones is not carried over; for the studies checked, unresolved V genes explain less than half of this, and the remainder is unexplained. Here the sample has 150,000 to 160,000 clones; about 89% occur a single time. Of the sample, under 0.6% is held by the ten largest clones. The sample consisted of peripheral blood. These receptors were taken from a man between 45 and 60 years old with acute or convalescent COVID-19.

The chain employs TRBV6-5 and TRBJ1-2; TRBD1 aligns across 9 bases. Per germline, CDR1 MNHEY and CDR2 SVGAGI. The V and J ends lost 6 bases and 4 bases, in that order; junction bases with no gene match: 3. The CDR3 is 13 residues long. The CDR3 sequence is CASRLTGGYGYTF. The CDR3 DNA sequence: TGTGCCAGCAGACTGACAGGGGGCTATGGCTACACCTTC.

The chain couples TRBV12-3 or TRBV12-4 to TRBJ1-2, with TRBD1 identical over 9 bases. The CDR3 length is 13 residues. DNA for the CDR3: TGTGCATATAAGAGACAGGGGGACTATGGCTACACCTTC. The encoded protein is CAYKRQGDYGYTF.

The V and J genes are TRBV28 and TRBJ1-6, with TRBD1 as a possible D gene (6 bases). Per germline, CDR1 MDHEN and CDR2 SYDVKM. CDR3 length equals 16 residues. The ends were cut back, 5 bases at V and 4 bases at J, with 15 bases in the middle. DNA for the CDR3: TGTGCCAGCAGTCACAGGGAACTAGGATATAATTCACCCCTCCACTTT. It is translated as CASSHRELGYNSPLHF.